The 9 T cell receptor beta chains in this list originate from one sample, sequenced in a study of CD8+CD57+ T cells in acquired aplastic anemia. The sequenced patients had an expansion of CD8+CD57+ cells seen by flow cytometry. CDR3 and TCR beta VDJ profiling relied on genomic DNA as the template. One entry per CDR3 protein, called by TCRdb with MiXCR from the reads. The data show 200,000 to 300,000 distinct CDR3 sequences, with around 82% seen just once and 40% to 55% held by the top ten. The sample was sorted CD4+, CD8+, or CD8+CD57+ T cells (not recorded which) from PBMCs. These receptor sequences come from a human donor with aplastic anemia.

Only one count was recorded for this clonotype. The CDR3 region is CASSLLGAEPYGYTF. In nucleotides, the CDR3 is TGTGCCAGCAGTTTATTGGGGGCAGAACCCTATGGCTACACCTTC. The chain uses TRBV12-3 or TRBV12-4 and TRBJ1-2, with D maybe TRBD1 (6 bases). Trimming took off 2 bases at V and 4 bases at J, with 14 bases between the two ends. The CDR3 spans 15 residues.

This chain connects TRBV7-8 to TRBJ2-3; TRBD1 might be the D (5 bases). Germline loops: CDR1 SGHVS, CDR2 FQNEAQ. V was trimmed by 7 bases and J by 1 base, leaving 12 bases between them. The CDR3 runs 14 residues. Written as DNA, the CDR3 is TGTGCCAGCATGGGGCCGCCAGGCACAGATACGCAGTATTTT. This sequence encodes CASMGPPGTDTQYF.

To note about this clonotype: Since no conserved phenylalanine or tryptophan closes the CDR3, a read error is the likely cause. It is unclear where the CDR3 begins or ends on the DNA, so no DNA is shown, and the CDR3 is as TCRdb lists it. This chain links TRBV7-6 with TRBJ2-3; the D call in the table, TRBD1, was not verified against the DNA. From its first to its last residue, the CDR3 has 12 amino acids. CDR1 SGHVS and CDR2 FNYEAQ come from the germline V gene. The CDR3 sequence: CASSLTQGTKEI.

This clonotype has only one observation. At one end the junction does not follow the germline gene, possibly because of a read error. This chain links TRBV9 with TRBJ2-3, with D perhaps TRBD2 (5 bases). The CDR3 is made up of 14 amino acids. Germline V gene sequence: CDR1 SGDLS, CDR2 YYNGEE. The CDR3 reads CASSLEGCPVTHYF. CDR3 nucleotides: TGTGCCAGCAGCTTAGAGGGCTGTCCCGTTACGCACTATTTT. Based on the CDR3 plus reference TRBV9 and TRBJ2-3, the full variable domain is DSGVTQTPKHLITATGQRVTLRCSPRSGDLSVYWYQQSLDQGLQFLIQYYNGEERAKGNILERFSAQQFPDLHSELNLSSLELGDSALYFCASSLEGCPVTHYFGPGTRLTVL.

Turning to this clonotype: At one end the junction does not follow the germline gene, possibly because of a read error. The chain has TRBV7-3 and TRBJ2-3; the D is unclear. This CDR3 has 12 amino acids. Germline V CDR1 and CDR2: SGHTA, FQGTGA. CDR3 nucleotides: TGTGCCAGCTCCAGAGAGTCAAACACCCTGTGTTTT. Amino acids: CASSRESNTLCF.

As for this clonotype: This likely comes from a read error, as the CDR3 has no conserved phenylalanine or tryptophan at its end. The limits of the CDR3 on the DNA are not certain, so only TCRdb's listed CDR3 is given. CDR3 residues: CASSDERIDGRDE. The chain has TRBV7-9 and TRBJ2-1; no DNA check was done on the table's D call, TRBD2. Inclusive of both ends, the CDR3 amounts to 13 amino acids. CDR1 is SEHNR and CDR2 is FQNEAQ in the germline V gene (reference sequence).

As regards this clonotype: The CDR3 ends on some other residue instead of the conserved phenylalanine or tryptophan, so this is likely a read error. The DNA is omitted, as the CDR3 cannot be located on it reliably, and the CDR3 follows TCRdb's listing. The V gene is TRBV7-8, the J gene TRBJ2-2; TRBD1 is the table's D call, not checked against the DNA. With termini counted, the CDR3 has 12 amino acids. Looked up from germline, CDR1 is SGHVS and CDR2 is FQNEAQ. CDR3 amino acids: CASSLARGAEFQ.

The V gene is TRBV7-9, the J gene TRBJ2-7, with D possibly TRBD1 on 5 matching bases. The CDR3 length is 13 residues. Germline-derived CDR1 and CDR2 are SEHNR and FQNEAQ (reference sequence). V lost 3 bases, J lost 4 bases, and 10 bases lay in between. The CDR3 protein is CASSFDSEYEQYF. CDR3 DNA: TGTGCCAGCAGCTTTGACAGCGAGTACGAGCAGTACTTC.

Of note for this clonotype: No conserved phenylalanine or tryptophan is present at the end of the CDR3, so a read error is the likely explanation. The limits of the CDR3 on the DNA are not certain, so only TCRdb's listed CDR3 is given. V is TRBV7-9 and J is TRBJ2-3; no check of the table's D call, TRBD1, against the DNA was made. With termini counted, the CDR3 has 13 amino acids. The germline gives CDR1 SEHNR, CDR2 FQNEAQ (reference sequence). CDR3 in amino acids: CASSAGDRGPDTQ.